The T cell receptor beta chain described here comes from a study of T cell responses to AZD1222 COVID-19 vaccine. For the study at large: Pooling of second doses given at about 4 or about 12 weeks was done. Study-wide points: Targeting of unmutated variant regions was reportedly seen in nearly half of spike-specific TCRs.

TCRdb's copy holds only in-frame clones and misses some; the assay was immunoSEQ multiplex PCR. The table has under 150,000 clones, 85% to 90% seen once. The ends lost 4 bases at V and 7 bases at J; junction bases unmatched: 16. Germline CDR1 SGHRS, CDR2 YFSETQ. This CDR3 region has 16 residues. About this clone: The antigen remains unidentified.

The rearrangement uses TRBV5-1 and TRBJ1-2; TRBD1 matches at 7 bases. The material sequenced was peripheral blood, taken on day 0 of AZD1222 vaccination. This TCR was recovered from an adult in good health. The CDR3, as DNA: TGCGCCAGCAGCCCAACCTACCAGACAGGGTTAAGTGGCTACACCTTC. Translating gives CASSPTYQTGLSGYTF.